These 19 T cell receptor beta chains were sequenced from one sample in a study of vaccination and CD4 T cells after COVID-19. Their antigens are not known. Oncomine TCR Beta short-read sequencing was applied to DNA from cultured CD4+ T cells. TCRdb fed the PCR reads into MiXCR, producing one record per CDR3 protein. Here the sample spans 20,000 to 30,000 distinct CDR3 sequences, 40% to 55% being singletons. Treatment indicated: roughly 11-day PBMC culture with coronavirus spike peptide pools or control peptides (ViraFEST assay). The specimen was CD4+ T cells from blood, cultured in vitro, collected before SARS-CoV-2 vaccination. These receptors all stem from a human donor who received a COVID-19 vaccine.

The gene calls are TRBV5-1 and TRBJ1-1; D not resolved. Trimming removed 4 bases from V and 3 bases from J, with 16 bases in between. Germline lookup yields CDR1 SGHRS and CDR2 YFSETQ. There are 15 residues in the CDR3. CDR3 nucleotides: TGCGCCAGCAGCCCCGTACCCGCTGGAGACACTGAAGCTTTCTTT. Translating it yields CASSPVPAGDTEAFF.

The chain links TRBV24-1 to TRBJ1-2; tentative D call: TRBD1 (5 bases). V lost 5 bases, J lost 0 bases, and 15 bases lay in between. Germline CDR1 is KGHDR and CDR2 is SFDVKD. The CDR3 totals 16 residues. CDR3 sequence (DNA): TGTGCCACCAGTGGGGACGAGGCCAAGACTAACTATGGCTACACCTTC. It codes for CATSGDEAKTNYGYTF.

This clonotype has just a few counts. The chain carries TRBV5-5 and TRBJ1-6; maybe TRBD1 (6 bases). The CDR3 consists of 16 residues. The V end lost 4 bases, the J end lost 7 bases, and 18 bases lay between the germline ends. Germline CDR1 SGHKS, CDR2 YYEKEE (reference sequence). The CDR3: CASSNNRVWANSPLHF. As DNA, the CDR3 is TGTGCCAGCAGCAATAACAGGGTTTGGGCGAATTCACCCCTCCACTTT.

This clonotype was detected a few times. This chain joins TRBV27 and TRBJ2-3, with a possible D match to TRBD2 (6 bases). V dropped 3 bases and J dropped 6 bases, with 19 bases sitting between them. The germline V gene has CDR1 MNHEY and CDR2 SMNVEV (reference sequence). There are 16 residues in the CDR3. The CDR3 nucleotides read TGTGCCAGCAGTTTGTGGGGACTCCGGGGTGTCGATACGCAGTATTTT. It specifies CASSLWGLRGVDTQYF.

J is TRBJ2-3 and V is TRBV19; TRBD2 matches at 8 bases. CDR1 is LNHDA and CDR2 is SQIVND in the germline V gene (reference sequence). The length of the CDR3 is 11 residues. Trimming at V came to 8 bases and at J to 11 bases, leaving 6 bases not matched to a gene. The CDR3 is CASSSAGGQYF. CDR3 DNA sequence: TGTGCCAGTTCATCGGCGGGGGGGCAGTATTTT. Complete variable domain (other parts from reference TRBV19 and TRBJ2-3): DGGITQSPKYLFRKEGQNVTLSCEQNLNHDAMYWYRQDPGQGLRLIYYSQIVNDFQKGDIAEGYSVSREKKESFPLTVTSAQKNPTAFYLCASSSAGGQYFGPGTRLTVL.

In its sample, this clonotype was seen once. The rearrangement links TRBV20-1 to TRBJ1-2; a possible D gene is TRBD1 (5 bases). This CDR3 contains 16 residues. Trimming pared 3 bases from V and 2 bases from J, leaving 19 bases between. CDR1 and CDR2 (germline): DFQATT, SNEGSKA (reference sequence). CDR3 loop: CSARKIQFDRNYGYTF. Written as DNA, the CDR3 is TGCAGTGCTAGGAAGATCCAGTTCGACAGAAACTATGGCTACACCTTC.

This sequence joins TRBV14 and TRBJ1-2; a weak D match, TRBD1 (5 bases). Trimming shortened V by 3 bases and J by 2 bases, and 16 bases separated the two germline ends. The CDR3 is 16 residues long. Germline V gene lookup returns CDR1 SGHDN and CDR2 FVKESK. The CDR3 is CASSQRAGTGNYGYTF. The DNA for the CDR3 is TGTGCCAGCAGCCAGAGGGCCGGGACGGGGAACTATGGCTACACCTTC. Full variable domain (missing parts from reference TRBV14 and TRBJ1-2): EAGVTQFPSHSVIEKGQTVTLRCDPISGHDNLYWYRRVMGKEIKFLLHFVKESKQDESGMPNNRFLAERTGGTYSTLKVQPAELEDSGVYFCASSQRAGTGNYGYTFGSGTRLTVV.

The chain has TRBV2 and TRBJ2-1, with 14 bases matching TRBD2. This CDR3 has 15 amino acids. Per germline, CDR1 SNHLY and CDR2 FYNNEI. Germline trimming cut 6 bases from V and 7 bases from J; bases unmatched to any gene: 5. CDR3 residues: CASRPTSGGANEQFF. For the CDR3, the DNA is TGTGCCAGCAGGCCGACTAGCGGGGGGGCTAATGAGCAGTTCTTC.

Concerning this clonotype itself: The DNA is omitted, as the CDR3 cannot be located on it reliably, and the CDR3 follows TCRdb's listing. This rearrangement joins TRBV11-2 to TRBJ1-3. Germline loops: CDR1 SGHAT, CDR2 FQNNGV. The CDR3 is 19 amino acids long, termini counted. This chain's CDR3 is CASSSRLRAGSVSGNTIYF.

About this clonotype itself: Sequence at one end of the junction differs from germline and may be a read error. The CDR3 DNA reads TGTGCCACCGGCAGCGGGGGACAGAGCCCCAGCACGTGGGTAGCCAAAAACATTCAGTACTTC. This encodes CATGSGGQSPSTWVAKNIQYF. The rearrangement uses TRBV15 and TRBJ2-4; a possible D gene is TRBD2 (8 bases). The germline gives CDR1 LNHNV, CDR2 YYDKDF (reference sequence). CDR3 length: 21 amino acids.

Only a few counts were recorded for this clonotype. The chain is built from TRBV20-1 and TRBJ2-3; D is perhaps TRBD1 (6 bases). The CDR3 loop spans 16 amino acids. V shed 2 bases and J shed 6 bases, with 21 bases lying between them. Per germline, CDR1 DFQATT and CDR2 SNEGSKA (reference sequence). The CDR3 DNA is TGCAGTGCTAGATCCCTGCACAGGGTTTGGATGGATACGCAGTATTTT. Translation: CSARSLHRVWMDTQYF.

J is TRBJ1-2 and V is TRBV12-3 or TRBV12-4; TRBD1 might be the D (5 bases). Trimming pared 3 bases from V and 4 bases from J, leaving 12 bases between. The CDR3 sequence is 14 residues long. As DNA, the CDR3 is TGTGCCAGCAGTTTCGGGCCGCAGGGCTATGGCTACACCTTC. Amino acid sequence: CASSFGPQGYGYTF.

The rearrangement uses TRBV20-1 and TRBJ2-4; 11 bases match TRBD1. The ends lost 5 bases at V and 10 bases at J; junction bases unmatched: 7. CDR1 is DFQATT, CDR2 SNEGSKA, per germline (reference sequence). The CDR3 totals 13 residues. CDR3 nucleotides: TGCAGTGCTGGGGGACAGGGGGGACCTATTCAGTACTTC. Protein: CSAGGQGGPIQYF.

The chain employs TRBV6-5 and TRBJ1-6, with a weak D call TRBD1 (6 bases). The CDR3 contains 17 residues. Trimming removed 0 bases at V and 7 bases at J, with 16 bases between. Looked up from germline, CDR1 is MNHEY and CDR2 is SVGAGI. CDR3 sequence reads: CASSYSLGTRLNSPLHF. CDR3 sequence (DNA): TGTGCCAGCAGTTACTCGCTGGGGACACGGTTAAATTCACCCCTCCACTTT.

This clonotype has only a few counts. The rearrangement uses TRBV30 and TRBJ1-1, with D uncertain. V lost 1 base and J lost 10, with 13 bases in between. CDR3 size: 12 residues. Looked up from germline, CDR1 is GTSNPN and CDR2 is SVGIG (reference sequence). In nucleotides, the CDR3 is TGTGCCTGGAGTGGGAGAAGTCGACGAGCTTTCTTT. Amino acids: CAWSGRSRRAFF.

V usage is TRBV29-1 and J usage is TRBJ1-2; 9 bases align to TRBD1. V dropped 4 bases and J dropped 4; count of bases not matched to a gene: 7. The CDR3 length is 14 residues. Germline CDR1 SQVTM, CDR2 ANQGSEA. CDR3 sequence (DNA): TGCAGCGTTGGGACAGGGGAACGTGGCTATGGCTACACCTTC. Its translation is CSVGTGERGYGYTF.

This clonotype has more than one count but fewer than ten. The V and J genes are TRBV2 and TRBJ2-5; 7 bases match TRBD2. The CDR3 has 15 residues. CDR1 and CDR2 (germline): SNHLY, FYNNEI. The V segment lost 7 bases and the J segment 5 bases; nucleotides outside the gene matches: 13. CDR3 residues: CASTLGGVSSETQYF. CDR3 bases: TGTGCCAGCACCCTGGGGGGGGTCAGTTCGGAGACCCAGTACTTC.

The chain links TRBV19 to TRBJ1-2; D is ambiguous. CDR3 length: 16 amino acids. CDR1 is LNHDA, CDR2 SQIVND, per germline (reference sequence). The ends were cut back, 8 bases at V and 0 bases at J, with 19 bases in the middle. CDR3 sequence (DNA): TGTGCCAGTCAAGGCAGTCGGGAACGCACTAACTATGGCTACACCTTC. Its protein product is CASQGSRERTNYGYTF.

A single count supports this clonotype. The chain recombines TRBV27 with TRBJ2-4; TRBD1 or TRBD2 may be the D gene (7 bases each). The germline V gene has CDR1 MNHEY and CDR2 SMNVEV (reference sequence). The CDR3 consists of 16 residues. V was shortened by 5 bases and J by 8 bases, with 22 bases between the two germline ends. The CDR3 nucleotides are TGTGCCAGCAGTCCTCTCAGGGGGGGGATGTGGGACATTCAGTACTTC. Translating it yields CASSPLRGGMWDIQYF.